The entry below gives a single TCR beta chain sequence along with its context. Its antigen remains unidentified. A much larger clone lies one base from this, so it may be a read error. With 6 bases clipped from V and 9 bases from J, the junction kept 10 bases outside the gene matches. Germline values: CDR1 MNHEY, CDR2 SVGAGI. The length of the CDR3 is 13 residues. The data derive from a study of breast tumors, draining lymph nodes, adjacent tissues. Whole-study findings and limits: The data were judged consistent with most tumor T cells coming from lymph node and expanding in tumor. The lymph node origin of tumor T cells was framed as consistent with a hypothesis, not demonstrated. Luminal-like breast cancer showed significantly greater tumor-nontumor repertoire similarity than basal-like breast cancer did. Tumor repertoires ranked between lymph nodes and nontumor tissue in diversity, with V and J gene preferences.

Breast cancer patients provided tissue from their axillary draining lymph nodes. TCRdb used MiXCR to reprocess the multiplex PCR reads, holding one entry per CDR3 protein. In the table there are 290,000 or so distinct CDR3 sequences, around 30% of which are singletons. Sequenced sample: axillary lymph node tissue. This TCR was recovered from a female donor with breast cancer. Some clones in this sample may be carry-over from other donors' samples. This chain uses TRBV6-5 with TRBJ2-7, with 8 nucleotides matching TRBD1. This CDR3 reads CASRLDRDRAQYF. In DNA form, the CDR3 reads TGTGCCAGCAGACTGGACAGGGATCGTGCGCAGTACTTC.